This TCR beta chain was retrieved from a study of identical twins. Regarding the study as a whole: There were fewer insertions in abundant cord blood beta clonotypes, but memory repertoires showed no such pattern.

The cDNA had a unique molecular identifier and a template-switch universal primer site. One entry per CDR3 protein, called by TCRdb with MiXCR from the 5' RACE reads. Here the sample spans some 790,000 distinct CDR3 sequences, roughly 20% being singletons. This clonotype was counted only a few times. Antigen: not known. The CDR3 is 14 amino acids. CDR1 is DFQATT, CDR2 SNEGSKA, per germline (reference sequence). The V and J ends lost 4 bases and 2 bases respectively, with 14 bases between them. A further study also used this sample, focusing on T cells expressing NK-cell markers. Per that study: Seven of the eight sequenced donors were classified as HCMV-seropositive, and one was classified as seronegative. One observes that, in several donors, these clonotypes were also the leading ones within the CD3+CD56-NKG2C+ fraction.

The rearrangement uses TRBV20-1 and TRBJ1-1; D is unclear. What was sequenced was PBMCs. The TCR originated in a woman aged 18-35 years in good health. The CDR3 protein is CSAISAGRNTEAFF. The DNA of the CDR3 is TGCAGTGCTATAAGCGCCGGGAGAAACACTGAAGCTTTCTTT.